The following is a TCR beta chain sequence with its context. Its antigen is not known. The sequence runs out 3 residues before the end of the CDR3; the remainder is reconstructed from the germline J gene. CDR3 length: 15 residues. Germline V CDR1 and CDR2: LNHDA, SQIVND (reference sequence). V was clipped by 6 bases and J by 3 bases, with 15 bases between them. The data were produced by immunoSEQ multiplex PCR, yet TCRdb's version contains in-frame clones alone and is incomplete. Its clone listing holds tens of thousands of clones. The record originates from a study of T cells in women clearing cervical HPV infection. Turning to the study itself: Cases: HPV16-related CIN3 or worse on histology, a couple of invasive cancers. Case blood was drawn when the lesion was first found; control blood after infection became undetectable. Points from the study as a whole: Combining TCR richness with V gene abundances gave around 0.83 AUC. Each sample's T-cell count was unknown, possibly confounding richness.

This chain links TRBV19 with TRBJ2-1, with D perhaps matching TRBD2 (6 bases). This clonotype was sampled from a woman between 18 and 70 years old with a cervical HPV16 infection that either progressed to CIN3+ or cleared (not recorded which). Sequencing was done on a sample of blood buffy coat. Here the CDR3 reads CASRRGESYYNEQFF. The part of the CDR3 DNA that was read is TGTGCCAGTAGGCGGGGCGAAAGCTACTACAATGAG. The full variable domain, rest sourced from reference TRBV19 and TRBJ2-1, is DGGITQSPKYLFRKEGQNVTLSCEQNLNHDAMYWYRQDPGQGLRLIYYSQIVNDFQKGDIAEGYSVSREKKESFPLTVTSAQKNPTAFYLCASRRGESYYNEQFFGPGTRLTVL.